The source of this TCR beta chain is a study of neurological immune-mediated disorders. This CDR3 has 16 residues. The V and J ends lost 0 bases and 8 bases respectively, with 17 bases between them. In germline, CDR1 is LGHNA, CDR2 YSLEER. About this clonotype: What it recognizes is unknown.

Synthesis of cDNA was carried out by template-switch 5'RACE. The reaction used 10-nucleotide random UMIs. Every sequencing run returned over 160 million TCR-beta sequences, which were derived from 15-18 subjects. Each CDR3 protein gets one entry after TCRdb re-called the 5' RACE reads with MiXCR. The profile shows about 120,000 distinct CDR3 sequences, roughly 3.2% of them singletons. Study findings and constraints: Phylogenetic grouping assigned the repertoires of 18 of 34 multiple sclerosis patients to a single related-CDR3 cluster, which may represent a signature. HTLV-1-associated myelopathy ranked highest for TCR clonal expansion and multiple sclerosis lowest, beneath healthy controls.

This chain joins TRBV4-3 and TRBJ2-1; D possibly corresponds to TRBD2 (6 bases). The sample comprised PBMCs. This receptor was obtained from a woman aged 25 to 39 with multiple sclerosis. This CDR3 is CASSQEPWGVLDEQFF. The CDR3 DNA reads as TGCGCCAGCAGCCAAGAGCCATGGGGGGTTCTGGATGAGCAGTTCTTC.